This T cell receptor beta chain was identified during a study of blood T cell dynamics during melanoma immunotherapy. V was cut by 3 bases and J by 4 bases, with 13 bases left in between. CDR3 length equals 16 residues. Per the germline V gene, CDR1 is MGHRA and CDR2 is YSYEKL. Turning to this clone: Other DNA sequences from this sample encode an identical CDR3 as well.

Each bulk PBMC sample had roughly 400 ng DNA loaded. Sequencing was performed with immunoSEQ multiplex PCR; in TCRdb, only in-frame clones are kept and a portion is missing. In the table there are thousands of clones, 80% to 85% of which are singletons. Time point denoted: pre-treatment baseline. Blood was drawn before treatment and at week 3 after checkpoint blockade. The sample here was blood, taken from a patient treated with checkpoint blockade. The sequence derives from a human donor with melanoma. Some clones in this sample may be carry-over from other donors' samples. The chain combines TRBV4-1 with TRBJ2-6; D is perhaps TRBD1 or TRBD2 (5 bases each). The CDR3 region has the DNA TGCGCCAGCAGCCAGGGACGCACCTCCGGGGCCAACGTCCTGACTTTC. The encoded protein is CASSQGRTSGANVLTF.